The source of this TCR beta chain is a study of blood T cell repertoires in COVID-19. Study information: From the United States, Italy and Spain came samples of acute and convalescent COVID-19. PBMCs, B-cell-depleted T cells, or T cells provided the cDNA or gDNA that made up the material.

Trimming removed 4 bases from V and 8 bases from J; junction bases left unmatched: 8. Germline lookup yields CDR1 MNHEY and CDR2 SVGAGI. The CDR3 spans 14 residues. How the authors handled the data: Scientists estimated how many nucleated cells there were by amplifying reference gene primers. Generated by immunoSEQ multiplex PCR, the TCRdb table keeps only in-frame clones and is missing some. The V and J calls and the clone size are those of that table, but D and trimming were determined from the DNA. The sample records about 250,000 clones, approximately 92% being singletons. The TCR comes from a woman aged 40 to 55 who had recovered from COVID-19. The V gene is TRBV6-5, the J gene TRBJ2-4, with 7 bases fitting TRBD1. The material sequenced was peripheral blood. This CDR3 is CASSSDRVGYIQYF. The CDR3 coding sequence is TGTGCCAGCAGTTCAGACAGGGTGGGCTACATTCAGTACTTC.